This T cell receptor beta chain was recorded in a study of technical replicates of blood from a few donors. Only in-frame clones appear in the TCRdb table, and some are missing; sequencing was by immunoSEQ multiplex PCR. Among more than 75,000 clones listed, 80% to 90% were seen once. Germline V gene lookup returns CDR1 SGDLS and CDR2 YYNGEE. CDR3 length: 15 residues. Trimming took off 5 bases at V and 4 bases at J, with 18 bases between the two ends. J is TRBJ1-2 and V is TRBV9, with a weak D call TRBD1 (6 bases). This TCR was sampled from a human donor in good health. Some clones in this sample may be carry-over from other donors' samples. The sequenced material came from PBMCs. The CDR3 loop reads CASSPRMGAVYGYTF. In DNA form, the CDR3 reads TGTGCCAGCAGTCCCAGAATGGGGGCGGTCTATGGCTACACCTTC.